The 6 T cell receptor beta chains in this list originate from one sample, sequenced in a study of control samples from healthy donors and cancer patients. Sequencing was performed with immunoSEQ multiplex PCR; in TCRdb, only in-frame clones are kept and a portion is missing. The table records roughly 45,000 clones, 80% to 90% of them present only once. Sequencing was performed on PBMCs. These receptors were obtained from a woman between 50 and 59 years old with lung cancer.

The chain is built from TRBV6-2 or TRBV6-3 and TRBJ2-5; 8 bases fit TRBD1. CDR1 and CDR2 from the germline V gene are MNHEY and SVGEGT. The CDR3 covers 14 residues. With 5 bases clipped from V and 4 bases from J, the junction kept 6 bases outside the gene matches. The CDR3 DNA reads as TGTGCCAGCAGTGTCAGGGGGCTGTCAGAGACCCAGTACTTC. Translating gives CASSVRGLSETQYF.

This chain's CDR3 is CASSYGGGWEQYF. CDR3 DNA: TGTGCCAGCAGTTATGGCGGGGGATGGGAGCAGTACTTC. V gene TRBV6-2 or TRBV6-3 combines with J gene TRBJ2-7; 7 bases match TRBD2. The CDR3 totals 13 residues. V was clipped by 3 bases and J by 7 bases; unmatched bases: 6. Germline loops: CDR1 MNHEY, CDR2 SVGEGT.

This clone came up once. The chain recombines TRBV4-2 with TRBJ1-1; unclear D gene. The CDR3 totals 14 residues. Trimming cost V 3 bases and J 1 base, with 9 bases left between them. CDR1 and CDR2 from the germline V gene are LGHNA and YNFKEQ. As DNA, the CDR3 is TGTGCCAGCAGCCAGTTGACGGAGAACACTGAAGCTTTCTTT. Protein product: CASSQLTENTEAFF.

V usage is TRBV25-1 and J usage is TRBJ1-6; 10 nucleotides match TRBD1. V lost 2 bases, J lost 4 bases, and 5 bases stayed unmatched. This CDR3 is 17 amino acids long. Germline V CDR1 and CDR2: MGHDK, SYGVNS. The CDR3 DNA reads TGTGCCAGCAGTGAAAGTGACAGGGGGCTTTATAATTCACCCCTCCACTTT. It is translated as CASSESDRGLYNSPLHF.

In nucleotides, the CDR3 is TGTGCCAGCAGCGCCACAGATACGCAGTATTTT. Amino acids: CASSATDTQYF. The chain uses TRBV7-2 and TRBJ2-3; no reliable D call. The CDR3 contains 11 residues. Per germline, CDR1 SGHTA and CDR2 FQGNSA. V lost 5 bases and J lost 2, with 2 bases in between.

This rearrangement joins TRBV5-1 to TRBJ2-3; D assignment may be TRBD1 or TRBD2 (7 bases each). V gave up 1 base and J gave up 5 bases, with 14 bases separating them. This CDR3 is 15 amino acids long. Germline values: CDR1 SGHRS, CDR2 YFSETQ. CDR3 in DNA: TGCGCCAGCAGCTTGCGAACAGGGGAGGGAGATACGCAGTATTTT. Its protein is CASSLRTGEGDTQYF.